The clone carrying this T cell receptor (beta chain) occurred a few times. Its antigen is unidentified. Trimming took 3 bases from V and 5 from J, leaving 11 bases between them. CDR1 is SNHLY and CDR2 is FYNNEI in the germline V gene. There are 15 residues in the CDR3. The data originate from a study of T cell responses to AZD1222 COVID-19 vaccine. Study outcomes and limitations: The breadth and depth of Spike-specific TCRs increased once two AZD1222 doses had been given. Distributed over spike, vaccine-associated CD4 TCRs predominated at 160-218 and 743-854.

Libraries were prepared by immunoSEQ multiplex PCR; TCRdb keeps only in-frame clonotypes and omits some of them. The table lists around 140,000 clones, approximately 86% of them singletons. The sequence derives from an adult who received the MenACWY meningococcal vaccine as a control. The V and J genes are TRBV2 and TRBJ1-6; D call uncertain. The sample was peripheral blood, taken 28 days after the second dose of the MenACWY control vaccine. CDR3 nucleotide sequence: TGTGCCAGCAGTGAGGGCAAGGCGAATAATTCACCCCTCCACTTT. Translation: CASSEGKANNSPLHF.